This entry is about one T cell receptor (beta chain). Its cognate antigen is unknown. The data were taken from a study of T cells in Graves' hyperthyroidism and ophthalmopathy. Study-level background: Upon initial diagnosis and before any treatment, peripheral blood was collected.

Trimming took 5 bases from V and 3 from J, leaving 20 bases between them. The CDR3 runs 16 residues. Germline values: CDR1 SGHNT, CDR2 YENEEA. The study, taken as a whole, reports: By a 13 V-J model, ophthalmopathy was set apart from stable hyperthyroidism.

Subjects with ophthalmopathy showed a Clinical Activity Score no lower than 3, a NOSPECS grade no lower than 4, and a duration shorter than 3 months. Template material for amplifying TCR beta CDR3 regions consisted of RNA transcripts. HTBI primers drove first-round RT-PCR of the TCR CDR3. TCRdb fed the multiplex PCR reads into MiXCR, producing one record per CDR3 protein. The sample carries about 600,000 distinct CDR3 sequences, more than 15% recorded once. The specimen was blood. This TCR came from a woman aged 40 to 50 with Graves' ophthalmopathy. The V and J genes are TRBV11-3 and TRBJ2-7; D gene uncertain. The CDR3 nucleotides read TGTGCCAGCAGCCAAGATGTAAAGGTTTCTAGCTACGAGCAGTACTTC. Translating it yields CASSQDVKVSSYEQYF.